This is a list of T cell receptor beta chains from one sample in a study of CD8+ T cells in alopecia areata. Generated by immunoSEQ multiplex PCR, the TCRdb table keeps only in-frame clones and is missing some. The table lists 90,000 to 150,000 clones, approximately 58% of them singletons. Sequencing used CD4+ T cells sorted from blood. Every receptor here comes from a human donor in good health. Both conserved end residues are part of each CDR3. The D gene is left open where the match is weak. Size is omitted from some rows. Given values are once, few, many or a class for expanded clones.

d_gene,j_gene,v_gene,abundance,CDR3aa,CDR3nt
TRBD1,TRBJ2-5,TRBV5-6,NA,CASSLASGQGARGTQYF,TGTGCCAGCAGCTTGGCCTCCGGACAGGGGGCGCGCGGGACCCAGTACTTC
TRBD1,TRBJ2-1,TRBV6-1,NA,CASSKQGGKQFF,TGTGCCAGCAGTAAACAGGGGGGAAAGCAGTTCTTC
NA,TRBJ2-5,TRBV29-1,once,CSVGVTGYQETQYF,TGCAGCGTTGGGGTCACTGGGTACCAAGAGACCCAGTACTTC
TRBD2,TRBJ2-7,TRBV4-1,once,CATPPSGAPYEQYF,TGCGCCACCCCCCCTAGCGGGGCTCCCTACGAGCAGTACTTC
NA,TRBJ2-7,TRBV27,NA,CASSNLRGRGEQYF,TGTGCCAGCAGTAACCTCCGGGGGAGAGGGGAGCAGTACTTC
TRBD1,TRBJ2-5,TRBV29-1,NA,CSSRGRLAFTETQYF,TGCAGCTCCAGGGGGCGCTTGGCTTTTACAGAGACCCAGTACTTC
NA,TRBJ2-7,TRBV7-9,NA,CASSEQAPYEQYF,TGTGCCAGCAGCGAACAGGCTCCCTACGAGCAGTACTTC
NA,TRBJ2-3,TRBV10-1,NA,CASSDWDTQYF,TGCGCCAGCAGTGATTGGGATACGCAGTATTTT
NA,TRBJ1-1,TRBV2,NA,CASNRVNTEAFF,TGTGCCAGCAATCGAGTGAACACTGAAGCTTTCTTT
TRBD2,TRBJ2-5,TRBV5-4,once,CASSGRVAGEETQYF,TGTGCCAGCAGCGGGAGGGTAGCGGGGGAGGAGACCCAGTACTTC
NA,TRBJ2-3,TRBV14,NA,CASSHKVGDSSTDTQYF,TGTGCCAGCAGCCACAAAGTCGGAGACTCTAGCACAGATACGCAGTATTTT
NA,TRBJ2-5,TRBV30,NA,CAWSFPGGRETQYF,TGTGCCTGGAGTTTTCCCGGGGGGCGTGAGACCCAGTACTTC
NA,TRBJ2-5,TRBV5-1,NA,CASSLGGSGETQYF,TGCGCCAGCAGCTTGGGAGGCAGCGGGGAGACCCAGTACTTC
TRBD1,TRBJ2-2,TRBV29-1,NA,CSVVTGTGGELFF,TGCAGCGTCGTTACGGGGACAGGCGGGGAGCTGTTTTTT
NA,TRBJ1-2,TRBV5-1,NA,CASSLGDGRWGGGYTF,TGCGCCAGCAGCTTGGGAGACGGACGGTGGGGTGGTGGCTACACCTTC
NA,TRBJ2-2,TRBV29-1,NA,CSVGPPTNTGELFF,TGCAGCGTTGGGCCCCCCACGAACACCGGGGAGCTGTTTTTT
NA,TRBJ1-6,TRBV11-2,NA,CASSLDLNSPLHF,TGTGCCAGCAGCTTAGATCTTAACTCACCCCTCCACTTT
TRBD1,TRBJ2-7,TRBV5-1,NA,CASSLSTGGYEQYF,TGCGCCAGCAGCTTGTCTACAGGGGGGTACGAGCAGTACTTC
TRBD2,TRBJ2-5,TRBV29-1,NA,CSVGTSGGADETQYF,TGCAGCGTCGGTACAAGCGGGGGGGCCGACGAGACCCAGTACTTC
TRBD1,TRBJ1-4,TRBV5-1,NA,CASSLAQGRDAKLFF,TGCGCCAGCAGCCTCGCACAGGGGAGAGACGCAAAACTGTTTTTT
NA,TRBJ2-2,TRBV28,NA,CASVESGTGELFF,TGTGCCAGCGTAGAGTCAGGCACCGGGGAGCTGTTTTTT
NA,TRBJ1-2,TRBV13,NA,CASSLPPGSEGYTF,TGTGCCAGCAGCCTGCCCCCAGGGTCGGAAGGCTACACCTTC
NA,TRBJ2-3,TRBV29-1,NA,CSVEGRLHTDTQYF,TGCAGCGTTGAAGGCCGGCTACACACAGATACGCAGTATTTT
NA,TRBJ1-1,TRBV11-2,few,CASSFSGDTEAFF,TGTGCCAGCAGCTTCTCAGGGGACACTGAAGCTTTCTTT
NA,TRBJ2-1,TRBV19,NA,CASRPGGGDNEQFF,TGTGCCAGTAGGCCGGGGGGCGGGGACAATGAGCAGTTCTTC
TRBD2,TRBJ2-7,TRBV10-3,NA,CAISGSGLASYEQYF,TGTGCCATCAGTGGATCCGGACTAGCCTCCTACGAGCAGTACTTC
NA,TRBJ2-1,TRBV4-2,few,CASSQDFGPDEQFF,TGTGCCAGCAGCCAAGATTTTGGGCCGGATGAGCAGTTCTTC
NA,TRBJ2-3,TRBV2,NA,CASSEARADSTDTQYF,TGTGCCAGCAGTGAAGCTAGGGCGGATAGCACAGATACGCAGTATTTT
NA,TRBJ1-5,TRBV2,NA,CASSMDSNQPQHF,TGTGCCAGCAGCATGGACAGCAATCAGCCCCAGCATTTT
NA,TRBJ1-1,TRBV29-1,few,CSVTPGGVNTEAFF,TGCAGCGTGACCCCTGGGGGTGTGAACACTGAAGCTTTCTTT
NA,TRBJ2-5,TRBV7-2,NA,CASSLTRRGQETQYF,TGTGCCAGCAGCTTAACGAGGCGGGGCCAAGAGACCCAGTACTTC
NA,TRBJ2-7,TRBV6-1,NA,CASSERSAYEQYF,TGTGCCAGCAGTGAACGTAGCGCCTACGAGCAGTACTTC
TRBD2,TRBJ2-1,TRBV13,NA,CASRYTSGGKIEQFF,TGTGCCAGCAGATATACTAGCGGGGGTAAGATTGAGCAGTTCTTC
NA,TRBJ2-5,TRBV4-1,NA,CASSPPAGGRETQYF,TGCGCCAGCAGCCCCCCAGCTGGCGGTCGAGAGACCCAGTACTTC
TRBD2,TRBJ2-7,TRBV5-1,NA,CASSLGEGSYEQYF,TGCGCCAGCAGCTTGGGGGAGGGATCCTACGAGCAGTACTTC
TRBD1,TRBJ2-7,TRBV5-1,NA,CASSFSGTGPYEQYF,TGCGCCAGCAGCTTCTCCGGGACAGGGCCCTACGAGCAGTACTTC
NA,TRBJ2-7,TRBV15,NA,CATSRVSGEQYF,TGTGCCACCAGCAGAGTTTCAGGGGAGCAGTACTTC
NA,TRBJ2-7,TRBV29-1,NA,CSVEITRYEQYF,TGCAGCGTTGAAATCACTAGATACGAGCAGTACTTC
NA,TRBJ1-1,TRBV7-9,NA,CASSLLGSMNTEAFF,TGTGCCAGCAGCTTACTGGGCAGCATGAACACTGAAGCTTTCTTT
NA,TRBJ2-3,TRBV30,once,CAWRDIRGTQYF,TGTGCCTGGAGAGATATTCGGGGTACGCAGTATTTT
NA,TRBJ2-3,TRBV18,few,CASSPGPANTQYF,TGTGCCAGCTCACCAGGGCCCGCCAATACGCAGTATTTT
NA,TRBJ2-3,TRBV27,NA,CASGYTESNTQYF,TGTGCCAGCGGGTACACCGAATCCAATACGCAGTATTTT
NA,TRBJ2-3,TRBV7-2,once,CASSLGGQADTQYF,TGTGCCAGCAGCTTGGGGGGGCAGGCAGATACGCAGTATTTT
TRBD1,TRBJ2-5,TRBV6-6,NA,CASSWGTASETQYF,TGTGCCAGCAGTTGGGGGACAGCAAGTGAGACCCAGTACTTC
NA,TRBJ2-2,TRBV30,NA,CAWRSGGANTGELFF,TGTGCCTGGAGGTCGGGGGGCGCGAACACCGGGGAGCTGTTTTTT
NA,TRBJ2-5,TRBV5-4,NA,CASSRGETQYF,TGTGCCAGCAGTAGAGGGGAGACCCAGTACTTC
NA,TRBJ1-4,TRBV19,NA,CASSGLAGTEKLFF,TGTGCCAGTTCGGGACTCGCCGGTACTGAAAAACTGTTTTTT
NA,TRBJ2-5,TRBV2,NA,CASSGAGSPRETQYF,TGTGCCAGCAGTGGGGCGGGGAGCCCCCGGGAGACCCAGTACTTC
TRBD2,TRBJ2-1,TRBV4-1,once,CASSHPVRDYHNEQFF,TGCGCCAGCAGCCATCCCGTCCGGGACTATCACAATGAGCAGTTCTTC
TRBD1,TRBJ1-2,TRBV2,once,CASRQGAGSYGYTF,TGTGCCAGCAGACAGGGGGCAGGAAGCTATGGCTACACCTTC
NA,TRBJ2-1,TRBV5-1,many,CASSLNNEQFF,TGCGCCAGCAGCTTAAACAATGAGCAGTTCTTC
TRBD1,TRBJ2-7,TRBV14,few,CASSSRQGPYEQYF,TGTGCCAGCAGCTCACGACAGGGTCCCTACGAGCAGTACTTC
NA,TRBJ1-5,TRBV19,NA,CASSPQEGDGALQPQHF,TGTGCCAGTAGCCCCCAGGAGGGGGATGGGGCGCTTCAGCCCCAGCATTTT